These 26 T cell receptor beta chains share one sample of origin, sequenced in a study of T-cell reconstitution after alpha-beta-depleted transplantation in children. Preparation of the TCRbeta library used unique molecular identifiers. TCRdb re-derived calls from the PCR reads in MiXCR, one entry per CDR3 protein. In the table there are roughly 400,000 distinct CDR3 sequences, about 40% of which are singletons. Sequenced here: PBMCs, sampled before TCRalphabeta/CD19-depleted stem cell transplant. The receptors were gathered from a girl aged 2-15 years with aplastic anemia, due to receive a stem cell transplant.

This clonotype has just a few counts. This chain uses TRBV29-1 with TRBJ2-7; maybe TRBD1 (7 bases). Germline-derived CDR1 and CDR2 are SQVTM and ANQGSEA. The CDR3 loop spans 14 amino acids. V lost 4 bases and J lost 3, with 16 bases in between. The chain's CDR3 is CSVALRDSRYEQYF. In DNA form, the CDR3 reads TGCAGCGTTGCCTTGCGGGACAGCCGCTACGAGCAGTACTTC.

By sample fraction, this clonotype is medium-sized (0.01 to 0.1%). This chain joins TRBV20-1 and TRBJ1-2; 9 bases match TRBD1. The CDR3 contains 18 residues. The trim removed 0 bases at V and 3 bases at J, leaving 14 bases unmatched. Germline CDR1 is DFQATT and CDR2 is SNEGSKA (reference sequence). CDR3: CSARDPRGGGQGHYGYTF. In DNA form, the CDR3 reads TGCAGTGCTAGAGATCCCCGTGGCGGAGGACAGGGGCACTATGGCTACACCTTC.

The chain has TRBV20-1 and TRBJ1-1; D is possibly TRBD1 (5 bases). The germline CDR1 and CDR2 sequences are DFQATT and SNEGSKA (reference sequence). The CDR3 is made up of 15 amino acids. Trimming pared 2 bases from V and 0 bases from J, leaving 13 bases between. CDR3 amino acids: CSARLLGGMNTEAFF. CDR3 sequence (DNA): TGCAGTGCTAGATTATTGGGGGGAATGAACACTGAAGCTTTCTTT.

CDR3 in amino acids: CASSLLGQEGYTF. CDR3 DNA sequence: TGTGCCAGCAGTTTACTGGGCCAGGAAGGCTACACCTTC. This chain uses TRBV27 with TRBJ1-2, with D unclear. The CDR3 sequence is 13 residues long. Germline CDR1 reads MNHEY; CDR2 reads SMNVEV (reference sequence). V dropped 2 bases and J dropped 8 bases, with 12 bases sitting between them.

The table lists this clonotype with a few counts. V usage is TRBV18 and J usage is TRBJ1-1; 10 bases map to TRBD1. This CDR3 is built from 15 residues. The ends lost 6 bases at V and 1 base at J; junction bases unmatched: 5. Germline values: CDR1 KGHSH, CDR2 LQKENI. The chain's CDR3 is CASSSGQGSNTEAFF. The CDR3 bases are TGTGCCAGCTCGTCGGGACAGGGGTCGAACACTGAAGCTTTCTTT.

This clonotype was detected many times. The V call is TRBV4-1, the J call TRBJ2-7; TRBD1 or TRBD2 may be the D gene (7 bases each). The CDR3 sequence is 15 residues long. Germline assignment: CDR1 MGHRA and CDR2 YSYEKL. V lost 0 bases and J lost 7, with 16 bases in between. Written as DNA, the CDR3 is TGCGCCAGCAGCCAAGATCGGGGAGGGGGCAAGGAGCAGTACTTC. Encoded protein: CASSQDRGGGKEQYF.

This clonotype was seen more than once but under ten times. The chain joins TRBV14 to TRBJ2-1, with 7 bases identical to TRBD1. The CDR3 runs to 17 residues. The V segment lost 6 bases and the J segment 0 bases; nucleotides outside the gene matches: 11. In germline, CDR1 is SGHDN, CDR2 FVKESK. CDR3 sequence: CASSPDRDFYSYNEQFF. CDR3 DNA sequence: TGTGCCAGCAGTCCTGACAGGGATTTTTACTCCTACAATGAGCAGTTCTTC.

This clonotype was seen ten or more times. The chain uses TRBV12-3 or TRBV12-4 and TRBJ2-3, with D possibly called TRBD1 or TRBD2 (7 bases each). There are 17 residues in the CDR3. With 5 bases removed from V and 4 bases from J, the gap between germline ends came to 22 bases. In nucleotides, the CDR3 is TGTGCCAGCAGTCCATGGGCGCAGGGGGAGGGCGCAGATACGCAGTATTTT. As protein: CASSPWAQGEGADTQYF.

The V call is TRBV7-8, the J call TRBJ2-2; D perhaps matches TRBD2 (5 bases). CDR3 size: 13 residues. Germline CDR1 and CDR2: SGHVS and FQNEAQ. The V and J ends lost 5 bases and 8 bases respectively, with 12 bases between them. DNA of the CDR3: TGTGCCAGCAGCCTTGGGAGTTTGGGGGAGCTGTTTTTT. Translating it yields CASSLGSLGELFF. Together with reference TRBV7-8 and TRBJ2-2, the CDR3 gives the full variable domain: GAGVSQSPRYKVAKRGQDVALRCDPISGHVSLFWYQQALGQGPEFLTYFQNEAQLDKSGLPSDRFFAERPEGSVSTLKIQRTQQEDSAVYLCASSLGSLGELFFGEGSRLTVL.

On this clonotype: Relative to the germline gene, one junction end is altered; a read error may explain this. The chain recombines TRBV4-1 with TRBJ1-6, with D perhaps matching TRBD1 (6 bases). Germline V CDR1 and CDR2: MGHRA, YSYEKL. There are 16 residues in the CDR3. The CDR3 loop is CASSQVPGHGNSPLHF. The CDR3 nucleotides are TGCGCCAGCAGCCAGGTACCGGGACATGGAAATTCACCCCTCCATTTT.

This clonotype was picked up many times. The chain carries TRBV27 and TRBJ1-1; D is ambiguous. The V end lost 3 bases, the J end lost 2 bases, and 7 bases lay between the germline ends. Germline V lookup: CDR1 MNHEY, CDR2 SMNVEV (reference sequence). The CDR3 is 13 residues long. This CDR3 reads CASSLRENTEAFF. CDR3 nucleotide sequence: TGTGCCAGCAGTTTGCGAGAAAACACTGAAGCTTTCTTT.

The chain recombines TRBV20-1 with TRBJ2-3, with 8 bases lining up with TRBD1. V trimming: 3 bases; J trimming: 1 base; junction bases outside the gene matches: 12. Per the germline V gene, CDR1 is DFQATT and CDR2 is SNEGSKA (reference sequence). The CDR3 extends over 17 amino acids. CDR3 region: CSASALTGGSGTDTQYF. CDR3 DNA sequence: TGCAGTGCTAGTGCCCTTACAGGGGGATCGGGCACAGATACGCAGTATTTT.

This clonotype is a singleton in its sample. The chain links TRBV28 to TRBJ2-7; D is possibly TRBD1 (5 bases). V was clipped by 7 bases and J by 4 bases, with 20 bases between them. Germline CDR1 reads MDHEN; CDR2 reads SYDVKM. The CDR3 covers 15 residues. CDR3 sequence: CASINYPPREYEQYF. The CDR3 nucleotides read TGTGCCAGCATTAACTACCCGCCCAGGGAATACGAGCAGTACTTC.

The V gene is TRBV12-5, the J gene TRBJ2-5; TRBD2 aligns across 7 bases. CDR3 length: 13 amino acids. Germline values: CDR1 LGHNT, CDR2 FRNRAP. V was pared by 5 bases and J by 3 bases, with 3 bases of the junction left unmatched. CDR3 loop: CASGRGSKETQYF. The DNA for the CDR3 is TGTGCTAGTGGTCGCGGGAGTAAAGAGACCCAGTACTTC.

This clonotype showed up many times. This chain's CDR3 is CASSPSKGALSGYTF. CDR3 coding DNA: TGTGCCAGCAGTCCCTCGAAAGGGGCCCTATCTGGCTACACCTTC. This chain joins TRBV12-3 or TRBV12-4 and TRBJ1-2; D is perhaps TRBD1 (5 bases). The CDR3 runs to 15 residues. V gave up 5 bases and J gave up 7 bases, with 20 bases separating them.

In its sample, this clonotype was seen a few times. This chain connects TRBV28 to TRBJ1-6; D unclear. The germline V gene has CDR1 MDHEN and CDR2 SYDVKM. The CDR3 runs to 14 residues. The V end lost 6 bases, the J end lost 7 bases, and 13 bases lay between the germline ends. CDR3 protein: CASSLRGVNSPLHF. The CDR3, as DNA: TGTGCCAGCAGCCTCCGCGGGGTCAATTCACCCCTCCACTTT.

This clonotype was counted ten times or more. V usage is TRBV5-5 and J usage is TRBJ2-1; no clear D gene. The germline V gene encodes CDR1 SGHKS and CDR2 YYEKEE (reference sequence). Deletions cut 0 bases from V and 7 bases from J, with 8 bases between. The CDR3 loop spans 13 amino acids. This chain's CDR3 is CASSLVLGNEQFF. CDR3 DNA: TGTGCCAGCAGCTTGGTCTTGGGGAATGAGCAGTTCTTC.

This clonotype came up a few times. V gene TRBV7-6 combines with J gene TRBJ2-1, with 16 bases aligning to TRBD2. V gave up 5 bases and J gave up 0 bases; unmatched junction bases: 10. The CDR3 contains 20 residues. Germline values: CDR1 SGHVS, CDR2 FNYEAQ. The DNA for the CDR3 is TGTGCCAGCAGCCACCCCCGAGGGACTAGCGGGGGGGCCTCCTACAATGAGCAGTTCTTC. It is translated as CASSHPRGTSGGASYNEQFF.

This clonotype was detected many times. The junction shows a germline mismatch at one end, possibly a read error. For the CDR3, the DNA is TGTGCCAGCAGTCCGCGGACAGGCTCCTACGAGCAGTACTTC. Its protein is CASSPRTGSYEQYF. The chain has TRBV5-1 and TRBJ2-7; the match to TRBD1 covers 7 bases. Per the germline V gene, CDR1 is SGHRS and CDR2 is YFSETQ. This CDR3 spans 14 amino acids.

In its sample, this clonotype was seen many times. The chain uses TRBV7-2 and TRBJ2-7; possibly TRBD1 for D (6 bases). V dropped 4 bases and J dropped 1 base, with 14 bases sitting between them. In germline, CDR1 is SGHTA, CDR2 FQGNSA. The CDR3 has 15 residues. CDR3 sequence reads: CASSWKGERSYEQYF. CDR3 bases: TGTGCCAGCAGCTGGAAGGGGGAGAGGTCCTACGAGCAGTACTTC.

The chain uses TRBV29-1 and TRBJ2-3, with 9 nucleotides matching TRBD2. The CDR3 covers 17 residues. Germline CDR1 is SQVTM and CDR2 is ANQGSEA. CDR3: CGISGLAGTTSTDTQYF. The CDR3 DNA reads TGCGGAATCAGTGGGCTAGCGGGGACTACTAGCACAGATACGCAGTATTTT.

The chain employs TRBV20-1 and TRBJ2-7, with D possibly matching TRBD2 (5 bases). Germline CDR1 and CDR2: DFQATT and SNEGSKA (reference sequence). Trimming cost V 3 bases and J 0 bases, with 15 bases left between them. The CDR3 loop spans 15 amino acids. CDR3: CSASLFPGSSYEQYF. CDR3 nucleotide sequence: TGCAGTGCTAGTTTGTTTCCGGGGAGCTCCTACGAGCAGTACTTC.

The chain joins TRBV12-3 or TRBV12-4 to TRBJ2-5; 11 bases match TRBD2. Unmatched junction bases numbered 3, after V lost 4 bases and J lost 2 bases. The CDR3 covers 15 residues. CDR3 in DNA: TGTGCCAGCAGTTCGAGACTAGCGGGGCAAGAGACCCAGTACTTC. Amino acid sequence: CASSSRLAGQETQYF.

The gene calls are TRBV18 and TRBJ2-3, with unresolved D. This CDR3 contains 15 residues. Germline values: CDR1 KGHSH, CDR2 LQKENI. Between the trimmed V and J ends, which lost 2 bases and 0 bases, there was a span of 9 bases. This CDR3 reads CASSPVIVSTDTQYF. The CDR3 DNA follows: TGTGCCAGCTCACCAGTTATAGTCAGCACAGATACGCAGTATTTT.

The sample holds a few counts of this clonotype. This chain joins TRBV20-1 and TRBJ2-6; 8 nucleotides align to TRBD1. The CDR3 has 15 amino acids. The germline CDR1 and CDR2 sequences are DFQATT and SNEGSKA (reference sequence). Unmatched junction bases numbered 9, after V lost 7 bases and J lost 4 bases. The DNA for the CDR3 is TGCAGTGTCTCACTACAGGGGGACGGGGCCAACGTCCTGACTTTC. This codes for CSVSLQGDGANVLTF.

The chain is built from TRBV28 and TRBJ2-7; the match to TRBD1 covers 8 bases. J gave up 2 bases and V 8 bases, and 17 bases lay outside the gene matches. The CDR3 is 17 residues long. From germline, CDR1 is MDHEN and CDR2 SYDVKM. CDR3 nucleotides: TGTGCCAGCTTTGCAGTCGTCCGGGACAGGCAAACCTACGAGCAGTACTTC. Its protein is CASFAVVRDRQTYEQYF.